The sequence of this T cell receptor (beta chain) was determined in a study of vaccination effects on CD4 cells after COVID-19. Study in general: Either the mRNA-1273 or the BNT162b2 vaccine was given to participants as two doses. Notes on the study in general: Clones arising from infection and from vaccination showed marked clonal contraction late after vaccination.

Antigen-specific CD4+ T cells were expanded with viral peptide pools in the ViraFEST assay before sequencing. At the end of roughly 9 days of culture, CD4+ T cells were isolated. Nucleocapsid antibody tests were negative, and the vaccine recipients had no prior SARS-CoV-2 infection. IL-2 medium was substituted for half the medium on days 3 and 7. Unmatched junction bases numbered 6, after V lost 5 bases and J lost 3 bases. This CDR3 spans 15 amino acids. Germline CDR1 is WSHSY and CDR2 is SAAADI. Here immunoSEQ multiplex PCR was the method, and the copy in TCRdb shows in-frame clones only, minus some. The data contain about 22,000 clones, around 74% of them seen just once; the ten biggest clones take up approximately 19%. A remark on this clone: Its target is not known.

The TCR sequence derives from a human donor who received a COVID-19 vaccine. The genes are TRBV10-2 and TRBJ1-1, with 10 bases fitting TRBD1. The source was CD4+ T cells from PBMCs cultured with HCoV-NL63 spike peptides, collected before COVID-19 vaccination. The CDR3: CASSFPGQGHTEAFF. CDR3 in DNA: TGCGCCAGCAGTTTCCCGGGACAGGGGCACACTGAAGCTTTCTTT.